This T cell receptor beta chain was identified during a study of OX40 agonist ivuxolimab in advanced cancers. In the study overall: The costimulatory receptor OX40 (CD134) was targeted by ivuxolimab, a fully human IgG2 agonistic monoclonal antibody. Intravenous ivuxolimab was administered to patients every 2 weeks at six dose levels: 0.01, 0.1, 0.3, 1.5, 3 and 10 mg/kg. Peripheral TCRbeta sequencing aimed to test whether ivuxolimab altered TCR sequence diversity and caused clonal T-cell expansion. Among the approximately 54 dose-escalation patients, approximately 20 had hepatocellular carcinoma, approximately 15 melanoma, 9 renal cell carcinoma and 9 head and neck cancer. The paper covers the monotherapy dose-escalation part of the phase I ivuxolimab trial, which included N of about 50 patients. Patients were allowed to have had prior anti-PD-1, anti-PD-L1 or anti-CTLA-4 therapy, and roughly 40% of the dose-escalation patients had been treated with checkpoint inhibitors. The dose-escalation cohort was around 84% male with a mean age of about 54 years, ranging from roughly 20 to 80. Partial responses occurred in three dose-escalation patients, of whom one had hepatocellular carcinoma and two had cutaneous melanoma. Summary of the overall study and its limitations: At doses of 0.1 to 3.0 mg/kg, clonal expansion of both CD4+ and CD8+ T cells in blood was seen between baseline and week 6. After ivuxolimab, CD8+ T cells had more expanded clones than CD4+ T cells on average. Low levels of normalized T-cell clonal expansion were also seen in some patients who did not respond. In the 0.1-3.0 mg/kg groups, partial responders had among the lowest normalized peripheral clonal expansion, particularly in CD8+ T cells. Which antigens the clonally expanded peripheral T cells were specific for was not determined.

The CDR1 and CDR2 encoded by the germline V gene are LGHNT and FRNRAP. Between the V and J ends, shortened by 0 bases and 2 bases respectively, the junction contains 16 bases. The CDR3, cysteine through phenylalanine, is 17 amino acids long. Of all the DNA, just the CDR3 is kept, 51 bases in frame from base 1. For sequencing of the TCRbeta CDR3 region, genomic DNA was extracted from the sorted cells. The immunoSEQ Assay was used for sequencing of TCRbeta CDR3 regions. TCRdb mirrors the immuneACCESS table, restricted to in-frame sequences. Some clones are absent from its copies; in checked studies, under half trace to an unresolved V gene, and the reason for the others is unknown. This sample gives 40,000 to 45,000 clones in total; 75% to 90% of them show up just once. The top ten clones comprise roughly 6.8% of the sample. About this clone itself: No antigen is known for it. Base-call qualities are not available, and no considerably larger clone is one nucleotide away.

Patients with autoimmune disease history or receiving systemic immunosuppression were excluded from the trial. Peripheral blood for TCR sequencing was collected from all dose cohorts at baseline, on cycle 4 day 1, and on cycle 7 day 1. The samples were taken from a phase I, first-in-human, multicenter, open-label dose-escalation trial of ivuxolimab. Adults with locally advanced or metastatic head and neck squamous cell, hepatocellular, melanoma or renal cell carcinoma were enrolled in the trial. Before TCR sequencing, CD4+ T cells and CD8+ T cells were sorted from peripheral blood as separate populations.

The sample was CD4+ or CD8+ T cells sorted from blood, taken in a trial of the OX40 agonist ivuxolimab. The clonotype was recovered from an adult with an advanced solid tumor such as melanoma, head and neck, liver or kidney cancer. This receptor chain uses TRBV12-5 and TRBJ1-2; the D gene is perhaps TRBD1, on 5 matching bases. The CDR3 reads as follows: CASGLVSSFGTNYGYTF. The DNA sequence is TGTGCTAGTGGTTTGGTATCTTCGTTCGGGACGAACTATGGCTACACCTTC. Here the CDR3 is joined to the reference TRBV12-5 and TRBJ1-2 genes, and the full variable domain is: DARVTQTPRHKVTEMGQEVTMRCQPILGHNTVFWYRQTMMQGLELLAYFRNRAPLDDSGMPKDRFSAEMPDATLATLKIQPSEPRDSAVYFCASGLVSSFGTNYGYTFGSGTRLTVV.